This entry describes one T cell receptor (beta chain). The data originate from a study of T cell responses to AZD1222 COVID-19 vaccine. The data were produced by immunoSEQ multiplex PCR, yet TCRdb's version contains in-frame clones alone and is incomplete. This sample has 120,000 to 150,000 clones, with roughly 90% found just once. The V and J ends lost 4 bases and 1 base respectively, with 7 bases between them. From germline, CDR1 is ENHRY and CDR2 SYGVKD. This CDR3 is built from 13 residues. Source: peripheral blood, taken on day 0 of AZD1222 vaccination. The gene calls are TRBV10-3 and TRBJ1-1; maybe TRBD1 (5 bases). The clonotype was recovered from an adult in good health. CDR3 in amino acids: CAISGGGNTEAFF. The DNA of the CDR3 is TGTGCCATCAGTGGCGGGGGGAACACTGAAGCTTTCTTT.